The following is a T cell receptor (beta chain) sequence with its context. Its specificity is unknown. The primer mix had 60 Vbeta and 13 Jbeta primers. Profiled with immunoSEQ multiplex PCR; TCRdb holds only in-frame clones, not every one. This table has 150,000 to 200,000 clones, about three quarters appearing once. This specimen comes from a study of cytomegalovirus exposure and HLA in healthy donors. Study outcomes and limitations: Many donors carried some public TCRs, although rarity characterized most TCR sequences.

All the people who gave samples were healthy bone marrow donors. Donors counted as nominally healthy when sampled, yet unrecorded immune exposures were likely. Sequences were obtained from PBMCs. The TCR sequence derives from a woman in her thirties or forties in good health and CMV-seropositive.

CDR3 DNA sequence: TGTGCCAGCAACTCACGGGGGGCCAGCCAGCCCCAGCATTTT. Its translation: CASNSRGASQPQHF. The V gene is TRBV28, the J gene TRBJ1-5, with D maybe TRBD1 (6 bases). Germline V gene data show CDR1 as MDHEN and CDR2 as SYDVKM. CDR3 length: 14 amino acids. Trimming cost V 7 bases and J 7 bases, with 17 bases left between them.